The next 11 T cell receptor beta chains were all read from a single sample in a study of blood T cell repertoires in COVID-19. Sequencing used immunoSEQ multiplex PCR; TCRdb keeps in-frame clones, though not all of them. Altogether some 150,000 clones are present, approximately 80% being singletons, with the ten largest covering 13% to 15%. The sequencing sample was made of PBMCs or T cells enriched from blood (not recorded which). The receptor source for this set is a man aged 45-60 years who had recovered from COVID-19.

V is TRBV19 and J is TRBJ1-4; 8 bases fit TRBD1. Germline lookup yields CDR1 LNHDA and CDR2 SQIVND (reference sequence). With V trimmed by 2 bases and J by 10 bases, 15 bases remained unmatched. The CDR3 has 17 residues. The CDR3, as DNA: TGTGCCAGTAGTATATCCTTGCACCGGGACAGGCCCCCAAAACTGTTTTTT. Protein: CASSISLHRDRPPKLFF.

This chain connects TRBV9 to TRBJ1-5; 7 positions match TRBD1. The CDR3 length is 15 residues. J gave up 6 bases and V 2 bases, and 8 bases lay outside the gene matches. CDR1 is SGDLS and CDR2 is YYNGEE in the germline V gene. The CDR3 sequence: CASSVQKTGLQPQHF. The CDR3 bases are TGTGCCAGCAGCGTCCAAAAGACAGGGCTTCAGCCCCAGCATTTT.

The V and J genes are TRBV27 and TRBJ1-6; 11 bases map to TRBD1. J gave up 8 bases and V 5 bases, and 5 bases lay outside the gene matches. CDR1 is MNHEY and CDR2 is SMNVEV in the germline V gene (reference sequence). The CDR3 spans 15 residues. The DNA of the CDR3 is TGTGCCAGCAGTCACGGGACAGGGGGTTATTCACCCCTCCACTTT. It translates to CASSHGTGGYSPLHF.

J is TRBJ1-5 and V is TRBV6-5; 7 nucleotides align to TRBD1. This CDR3 is built from 15 residues. The V gene's germline CDR1 is MNHEY and CDR2 SVGAGI. V shed 7 bases and J 1 base; nucleotides not matched to a gene: 7. The CDR3 region is CASKRGRGSNQPQHF. The CDR3, as DNA: TGTGCCAGCAAGAGGGGGCGCGGGAGCAATCAGCCCCAGCATTTT.

The CDR3 protein is CASSQDVGAWAEAFF. The CDR3 nucleotides are TGTGCCAGCAGCCAAGATGTAGGGGCTTGGGCTGAAGCTTTCTTT. This chain connects TRBV3-1 (or the pseudogene TRBV3-2) to TRBJ1-1; the D gene is possibly TRBD1 (5 bases). Trimming stripped 0 bases from V and 6 bases from J, with 14 bases between. The CDR3 runs to 15 residues. Per the germline V gene, CDR1 is LGHDT and CDR2 is YNNKEL (reference sequence).

This chain joins TRBV13 and TRBJ2-5; the match to TRBD1 covers 9 bases. Trimming cost V 6 bases and J 3 bases; bases outside gene matches: 11. This CDR3 spans 16 amino acids. Germline values: CDR1 PRHDT, CDR2 FYEKMQ (reference sequence). The DNA of the CDR3 is TGTGCCAGCAGGCAAATCGGGACAGGGAATGAAGAGACCCAGTACTTC. Residues: CASRQIGTGNEETQYF.

This chain joins TRBV5-5 and TRBJ2-7; tentatively, D is TRBD1 (6 bases). This CDR3 has 14 residues. Trimming pared 2 bases from V and 0 bases from J, leaving 9 bases between. CDR1 is SGHKS and CDR2 is YYEKEE in the germline V gene (reference sequence). This chain's CDR3 is CASSLVGGSYEQYF. CDR3 in DNA: TGTGCCAGCAGCTTAGTAGGGGGCTCCTACGAGCAGTACTTC.

This sequence joins TRBV9 and TRBJ2-2; TRBD2 matches 7 bases. Germline loops: CDR1 SGDLS, CDR2 YYNGEE. This CDR3 is built from 17 residues. Losses at the gene ends were 0 bases for V and 2 bases for J; bases not matched to a gene: 7. The CDR3 sequence is CASSVGASGLNTGELFF. In nucleotides, the CDR3 is TGTGCCAGCAGCGTAGGAGCTAGCGGCTTAAACACCGGGGAGCTGTTTTTT.

This rearrangement joins TRBV4-2 to TRBJ2-2; 7 bases map to TRBD1. With 3 bases clipped from V and 6 bases from J, the junction kept 10 bases outside the gene matches. Germline values: CDR1 LGHNA, CDR2 YNFKEQ. This CDR3 is 16 amino acids long. This CDR3 reads CASSQETGDMAGELFF. The CDR3, as DNA: TGTGCCAGCAGCCAGGAAACAGGGGACATGGCCGGGGAGCTGTTTTTT.

Written as DNA, the CDR3 is TGTGCCAGCACCTTGTATAGCGGTACCTACAATGAGCAGTTCTTC. Its protein is CASTLYSGTYNEQFF. The chain couples TRBV7-2 to TRBJ2-1; maybe TRBD2 (6 bases). Trimming left V 7 bases short and J 2 bases short, with 15 bases between. This CDR3 is built from 15 residues. Looked up from germline, CDR1 is SGHTA and CDR2 is FQGNSA.

The rearrangement joins TRBV6-5 to TRBJ2-6; D unresolved. CDR1 and CDR2 (germline): MNHEY, SVGAGI. The CDR3 is made up of 13 amino acids. V lost 6 bases and J 1 base, leaving 4 bases between the germline ends. In nucleotides, the CDR3 is TGTGCCAGCAGGGCATCTGGGGCCAACGTCCTGACTTTC. This translates into CASRASGANVLTF.